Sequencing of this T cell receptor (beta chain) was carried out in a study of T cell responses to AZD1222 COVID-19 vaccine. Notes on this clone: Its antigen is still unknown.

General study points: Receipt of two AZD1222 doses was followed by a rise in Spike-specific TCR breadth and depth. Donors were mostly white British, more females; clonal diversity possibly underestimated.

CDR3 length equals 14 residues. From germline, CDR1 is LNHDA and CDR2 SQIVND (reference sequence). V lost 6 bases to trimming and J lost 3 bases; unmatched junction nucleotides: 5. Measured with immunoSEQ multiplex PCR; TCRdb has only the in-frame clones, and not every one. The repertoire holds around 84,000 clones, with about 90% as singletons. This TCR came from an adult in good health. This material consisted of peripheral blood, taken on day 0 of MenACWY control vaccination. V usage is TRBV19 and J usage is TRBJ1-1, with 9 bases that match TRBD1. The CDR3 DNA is TGTGCCAGTAGGGTACAGGGGGCGGACACTGAAGCTTTCTTT. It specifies CASRVQGADTEAFF.